This T cell receptor beta chain stems from a study of beta chain features in type 1 diabetes. Study-wide background: Patients did not differ from healthy donors in age, gender or cell yield.

What was sequenced were expressed TCRB transcripts, since all of the isolated RNA had been reverse transcribed. The data were produced by immunoSEQ multiplex PCR, yet TCRdb's version contains in-frame clones alone and is incomplete. The table shows around 350,000 clones, with around 12% occurring only once. Post-sort purity exceeded 98% for all sorted populations. A word on this clone: What it binds is not known.

Whole-study findings and limits: Healthy donors had naive, central memory and Treg TCRB repertoires that appeared less similar than those seen among patients.

CDR3 length: 12 residues. V was cut by 7 bases and J by 4 bases, with 13 bases left in between. From germline, CDR1 is GTSNPN and CDR2 SVGIG (reference sequence). This sequence joins TRBV30 and TRBJ1-2, with D tentatively TRBD1 (5 bases). Sequenced sample: naive CD4+ T cells from blood. This clonotype was obtained from a man younger than 35 in good health. The CDR3 bases are TGTGCCTACACCCAGGGTGCCTATGGCTACACCTTC. Translation: CAYTQGAYGYTF.